A selection of T cell receptor beta chains follows, all from one sample in a study of shared clonotypes between healthy human individuals. Method: immunoSEQ multiplex PCR; TCRdb's copy keeps in-frame clones and lacks some. The sample gives over a million clones, 78% of which show up once; around 0.6% is in the top ten. Sequenced material: memory CD4+ T cells from PBMCs. The receptors here all came from a young man in good health. Some clones in this sample may be carry-over from other donors' samples. Both conserved end residues are part of each CDR3. The D gene is left open where the match is weak. Part of the rows lack a size; the others show once, few, many or a class for expanded clones.

abundance	d_gene	v_gene	j_gene	CDR3aa	CDR3nt
.	.	TRBV12-5	TRBJ2-3	CASAASSTDTQYF	TGTGCTAGTGCCGCTTCTAGCACAGATACGCAGTATTTT
.	.	TRBV20-1	TRBJ2-5	CSAREEETQYF	TGCAGTGCCAGGGAGGAAGAGACCCAGTACTTC
.	TRBD1	TRBV10-3	TRBJ2-7	CAISSLDPGQGAEQYF	TGTGCCATCAGTTCCCTCGACCCGGGACAGGGGGCCGAGCAGTACTTC
.	.	TRBV2	TRBJ2-2	CASSYAGAGELFF	TGTGCCAGCAGTTACGCAGGGGCCGGGGAGCTGTTTTTT
.	TRBD2	TRBV13	TRBJ2-3	CASSYGLAGGSTDTQYF	TGTGCCAGCAGCTATGGACTAGCGGGAGGGAGCACAGATACGCAGTATTTT
.	.	TRBV23-1	TRBJ2-7	CASSHCTTTYEQYF	TGCGCCAGCAGTCACTGTACAACCACCTACGAGCAGTACTTC
.	.	TRBV7-9	TRBJ1-2	CASSSGLRTGYGYTF	TGTGCCAGCAGCTCCGGACTGCGGACGGGCTATGGCTACACCTTC
.	TRBD2	TRBV5-1	TRBJ2-2	CASSLAGGDTGELFF	TGCGCCAGCAGCCTAGCGGGAGGGGACACCGGGGAGCTGTTTTTT
.	.	TRBV5-4	TRBJ2-4	CASSRRPSSENIQYF	TGTGCCAGCAGCCGCCGACCGTCTTCAGAAAACATTCAGTACTTC
.	.	TRBV7-2	TRBJ2-3	CASSTDPMTDTQYF	TGTGCCAGCAGCACGGACCCTATGACAGATACGCAGTATTTT
.	.	TRBV6-1	TRBJ2-3	CASSVGTFTDTQYF	TGTGCCAGCAGTGTAGGGACTTTCACAGATACGCAGTATTTT
.	TRBD2	TRBV6-5	TRBJ2-7	CASSYLAGVTYEQYF	TGTGCCAGCAGTTACTTAGCGGGAGTGACCTACGAGCAGTACTTC
.	TRBD1	TRBV18	TRBJ2-7	CASSHFTGTASYEQYF	TGTGCCAGCTCACACTTTACCGGGACAGCTTCCTACGAGCAGTACTTC
.	.	TRBV7-7	TRBJ2-5	CASSLDRRETQYF	TGTGCCAGCAGCTTAGACAGGCGAGAGACCCAGTACTTC
.	TRBD1	TRBV5-1	TRBJ1-2	CASSLDGTGFGYGYTF	TGCGCCAGCAGCTTGGACGGGACAGGGTTCGGCTATGGCTACACCTTC
.	.	TRBV7-9	TRBJ2-7	CASSLLHGEQYF	TGTGCCAGCAGCTTACTCCATGGCGAGCAGTACTTC
.	TRBD2	TRBV9	TRBJ2-2	CASSSRLAGGPGELFF	TGTGCCAGCAGCTCCCGACTAGCGGGAGGGCCCGGGGAGCTGTTTTTT
.	TRBD1	TRBV16	TRBJ2-4	CASSPMTSGQGYIQYF	TGTGCCAGCAGCCCCATGACGTCGGGACAGGGGTACATTCAGTACTTC
.	.	TRBV5-1	TRBJ1-3	CASSPGHGGPRNTIYF	TGCGCCAGCAGCCCCGGTCATGGGGGGCCTAGAAACACCATATATTTT
.	.	TRBV2	TRBJ2-1	CASSREEVRNEQFF	TGTGCCAGCAGCCGGGAAGAGGTCCGGAATGAGCAGTTCTTC
.	.	TRBV27	TRBJ1-1	CASRPGGGRNTEAFF	TGTGCCAGCCGACCCGGTGGGGGGCGGAACACTGAAGCTTTCTTT
.	TRBD1	TRBV28	TRBJ2-2	CASRRQGSPGELFF	TGTGCCAGCAGGAGACAGGGTAGTCCCGGGGAGCTGTTTTTT
few	.	TRBV11-1	TRBJ2-7	CASSLGSASVTYEQYF	TGTGCCAGCAGCTTAGGATCAGCTAGCGTAACCTACGAGCAGTACTTC
.	TRBD1	TRBV13	TRBJ1-3	CASSWDRGYTIYF	TGTGCCAGCAGCTGGGACAGGGGATACACCATATATTTT
.	.	TRBV27	TRBJ2-3	CASSNDRLLLICTDTQYF	TGTGCCAGCAGCAACGACCGACTCCTACTGATTTGCACAGATACGCAGTATTTT
.	.	TRBV7-2	TRBJ1-2	CASSLQGTPHYGYTF	TGTGCCAGCAGCTTACAGGGTACTCCTCATTATGGCTACACCTTC
once	.	TRBV27	TRBJ1-4	CASRAQGDAQINEKLFF	TGTGCCAGCAGAGCCCAAGGGGATGCGCAAATTAATGAAAAACTGTTTTTT
.	.	TRBV28	TRBJ2-7	CASSLGGLKGGEQYF	TGTGCCAGCAGTTTAGGGGGACTGAAGGGCGGGGAGCAGTACTTC
.	.	TRBV29-1	TRBJ1-1	CSVSGTAEAFF	TGCAGCGTTTCAGGGACCGCTGAAGCTTTCTTT
.	.	TRBV28	TRBJ1-5	CASVTGSQPQHF	TGTGCCAGCGTTACAGGGTCTCAGCCCCAGCATTTT
.	.	TRBV30	TRBJ1-1	CAWSVGGGNTEAFF	TGTGCCTGGAGTGTAGGGGGTGGGAACACTGAAGCTTTCTTT
.	.	TRBV7-3	TRBJ2-2	CASSLEAQTGELFF	TGTGCCAGCAGCTTGGAAGCCCAGACCGGGGAGCTGTTTTTT
.	.	TRBV18	TRBJ2-7	CASSPESGAEQYF	TGTGCCAGCTCACCGGAGTCAGGCGCCGAGCAGTACTTC
.	.	TRBV7-8	TRBJ2-1	CASTLRGAYNEQFF	TGTGCCAGCACCCTTCGGGGGGCATACAATGAGCAGTTCTTC
.	TRBD1	TRBV5-1	TRBJ2-2	CASSLVPGGGTGELFF	TGCGCCAGCAGCTTGGTCCCAGGGGGCGGCACCGGGGAGCTGTTTTTT
.	.	TRBV28	TRBJ1-4	CASSLLNEKLFF	TGTGCCAGCAGTTTACTTAATGAAAAACTGTTTTTT
.	.	TRBV10-3	TRBJ2-7	CAISETVNEQYF	TGTGCCATCAGTGAGACAGTTAACGAGCAGTACTTC
.	.	TRBV7-2	TRBJ1-2	CASSAGTASLYGYTF	TGTGCCAGCAGCGCCGGGACCGCTAGTTTATATGGCTACACCTTC
.	TRBD2	TRBV28	TRBJ2-1	CASSLSGLVRIGEQFF	TGTGCCAGCAGTTTATCGGGACTAGTTCGAATCGGTGAGCAGTTCTTC
few	.	TRBV4-1	TRBJ2-2	CASSQDRSPTGELFF	TGCGCCAGCAGCCAAGACAGAAGCCCCACCGGGGAGCTGTTTTTT
few	TRBD2	TRBV27	TRBJ2-7	CASSLSTSRWGGYSYEQYF	TGTGCCAGCAGTTTATCCACCTCACGATGGGGGGGGTACTCCTACGAGCAGTACTTC
once	TRBD1	TRBV4-1	TRBJ1-5	CASSRLQGALSNQPQHF	TGCGCCAGCAGCCGGCTACAGGGGGCGTTGAGCAATCAGCCCCAGCATTTT
few	.	TRBV27	TRBJ2-4	CASSPTERERSKNIQYF	TGTGCCAGCAGCCCCACGGAAAGGGAGCGAAGCAAAAACATTCAGTACTTC
.	.	TRBV11-2	TRBJ1-5	CASNPTGWKVQPQHF	TGTGCCAGCAACCCCACCGGATGGAAGGTTCAGCCCCAGCATTTT
once	TRBD1	TRBV13	TRBJ2-3	CASRSSGQGTDTQYF	TGTGCCAGCAGATCCTCGGGACAGGGGACAGATACGCAGTATTTT
.	TRBD2	TRBV10-3	TRBJ2-3	CAISEGQGPPLSGRARDTQYF	TGTGCCATCAGTGAGGGACAGGGCCCTCCTCTGAGCGGGAGGGCAAGGGATACGCAGTATTTT
.	TRBD1	TRBV28	TRBJ1-1	CASSSPGTGDSSEAFF	TGTGCCAGCAGTTCTCCCGGGACAGGCGATTCCTCTGAAGCTTTCTTT
once	TRBD2	TRBV6-1	TRBJ2-3	CASSGRERGDTDTQYF	TGTGCCAGCAGTGGGCGGGAGAGAGGGGACACAGATACGCAGTATTTT
.	.	TRBV6-1	TRBJ2-7	CASNPGFSYEQYF	TGTGCCAGCAATCCGGGGTTCTCCTACGAGCAGTACTTC
.	.	TRBV7-2	TRBJ1-2	CASSPNSNYGYTF	TGTGCCAGCAGCCCGAACTCCAACTATGGCTACACCTTC
.	.	TRBV5-5	TRBJ1-2	CASSLGQAGYGYTF	TGTGCCAGCAGCTTGGGACAGGCGGGCTATGGCTACACCTTC